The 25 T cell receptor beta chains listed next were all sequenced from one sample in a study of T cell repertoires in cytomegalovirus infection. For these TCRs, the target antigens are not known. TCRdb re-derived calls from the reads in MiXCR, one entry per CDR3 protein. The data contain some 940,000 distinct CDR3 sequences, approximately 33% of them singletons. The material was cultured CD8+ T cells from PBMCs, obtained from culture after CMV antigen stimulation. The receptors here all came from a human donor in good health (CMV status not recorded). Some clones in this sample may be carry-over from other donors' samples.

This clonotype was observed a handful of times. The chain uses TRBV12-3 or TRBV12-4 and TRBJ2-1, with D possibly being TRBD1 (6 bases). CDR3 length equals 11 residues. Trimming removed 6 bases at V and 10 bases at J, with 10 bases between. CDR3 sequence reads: CASSRDTEQFF. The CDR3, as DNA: TGTGCCAGCAGCAGGGACACCGAGCAGTTCTTC.

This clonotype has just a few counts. CDR3 sequence (DNA): TGTGCCAGCAGCTTAGCCCCAGGGCCCGACAATGAGCAGTTCTTC. Translated: CASSLAPGPDNEQFF. V gene TRBV7-6 combines with J gene TRBJ2-1; possible D gene TRBD1, 5 bases. Germline CDR1 SGHVS, CDR2 FNYEAQ. The ends were cut back, 0 bases at V and 5 bases at J, with 11 bases in the middle. The CDR3 sequence is 15 residues long.

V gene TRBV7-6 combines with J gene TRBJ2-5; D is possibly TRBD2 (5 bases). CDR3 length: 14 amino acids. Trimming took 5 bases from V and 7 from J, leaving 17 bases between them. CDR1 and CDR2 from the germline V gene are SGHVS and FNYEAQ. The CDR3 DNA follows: TGTGCCAGCAGCCCTGACTACGATGAAAGGACCCAGTACTTC. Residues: CASSPDYDERTQYF.

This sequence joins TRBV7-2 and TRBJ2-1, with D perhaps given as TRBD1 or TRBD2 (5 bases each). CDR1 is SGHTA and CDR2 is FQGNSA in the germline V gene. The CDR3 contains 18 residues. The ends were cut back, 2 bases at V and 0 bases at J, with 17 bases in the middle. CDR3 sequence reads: CASSLPGTQENSYNEQFF. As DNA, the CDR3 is TGTGCCAGCAGCTTACCAGGGACCCAGGAAAACTCCTACAATGAGCAGTTCTTC.

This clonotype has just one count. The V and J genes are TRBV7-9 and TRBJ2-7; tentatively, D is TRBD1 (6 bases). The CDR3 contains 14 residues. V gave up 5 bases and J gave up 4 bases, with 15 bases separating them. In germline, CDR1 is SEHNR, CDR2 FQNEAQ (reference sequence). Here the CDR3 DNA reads TGTGCCAGCAGCCTTAGTGGGGGCCGGTACGAGCAGTACTTC. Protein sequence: CASSLSGGRYEQYF.

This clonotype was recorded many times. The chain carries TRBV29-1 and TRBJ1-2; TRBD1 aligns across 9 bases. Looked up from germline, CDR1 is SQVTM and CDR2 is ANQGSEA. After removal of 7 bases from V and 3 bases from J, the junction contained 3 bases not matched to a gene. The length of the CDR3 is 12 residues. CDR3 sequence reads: CSDRTGDYGYTF. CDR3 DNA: TGCAGCGACCGGACAGGGGACTATGGCTACACCTTC.

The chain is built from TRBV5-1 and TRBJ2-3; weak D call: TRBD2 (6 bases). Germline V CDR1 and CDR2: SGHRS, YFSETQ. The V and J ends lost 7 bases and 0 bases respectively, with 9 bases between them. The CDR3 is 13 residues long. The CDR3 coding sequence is TGCGCCAGCGGAGGACTAAGCACAGATACGCAGTATTTT. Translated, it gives CASGGLSTDTQYF.

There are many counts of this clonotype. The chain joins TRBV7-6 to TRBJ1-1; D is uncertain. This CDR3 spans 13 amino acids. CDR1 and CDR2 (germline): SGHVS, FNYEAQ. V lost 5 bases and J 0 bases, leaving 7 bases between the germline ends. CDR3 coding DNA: TGTGCCAGCAGCGGGGATGTGAACACTGAAGCTTTCTTT. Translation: CASSGDVNTEAFF.

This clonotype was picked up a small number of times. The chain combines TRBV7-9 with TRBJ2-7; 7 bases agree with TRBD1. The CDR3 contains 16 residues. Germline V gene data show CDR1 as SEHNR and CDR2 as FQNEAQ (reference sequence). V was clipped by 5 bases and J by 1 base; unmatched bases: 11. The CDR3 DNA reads TGTGCCAGCAGCCATCCTCTCACAGGGGTATCCTACGAGCAGTACTTC. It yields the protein CASSHPLTGVSYEQYF. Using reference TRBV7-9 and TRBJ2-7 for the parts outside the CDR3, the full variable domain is DTGVSQNPRHKITKRGQNVTFRCDPISEHNRLYWYRQTLGQGPEFLTYFQNEAQLEKSRLLSDRFSAERPKGSFSTLEIQRTEQGDSAMYLCASSHPLTGVSYEQYFGPGTRLTVT.

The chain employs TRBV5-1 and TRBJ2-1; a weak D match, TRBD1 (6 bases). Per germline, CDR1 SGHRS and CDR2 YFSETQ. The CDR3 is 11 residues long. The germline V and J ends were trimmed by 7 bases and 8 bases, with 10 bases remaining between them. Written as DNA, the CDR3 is TGCGCCAGCCAACAGGGTGATGAGCAGTTCTTC. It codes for CASQQGDEQFF. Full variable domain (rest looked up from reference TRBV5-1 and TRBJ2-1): KAGVTQTPRYLIKTRGQQVTLSCSPISGHRSVSWYQQTPGQGLQFLFEYFSETQRNKGNFPGRFSGRQFSNSRSEMNVSTLELGDSALYLCASQQGDEQFFGPGTRLTVL.

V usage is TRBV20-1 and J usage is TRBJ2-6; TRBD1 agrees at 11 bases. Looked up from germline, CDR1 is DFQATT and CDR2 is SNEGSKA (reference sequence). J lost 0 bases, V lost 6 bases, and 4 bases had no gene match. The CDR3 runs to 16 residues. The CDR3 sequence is CSAGTGGISGANVLTF. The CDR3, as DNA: TGCAGTGCAGGGACAGGGGGAATCTCTGGGGCCAACGTCCTGACTTTC.

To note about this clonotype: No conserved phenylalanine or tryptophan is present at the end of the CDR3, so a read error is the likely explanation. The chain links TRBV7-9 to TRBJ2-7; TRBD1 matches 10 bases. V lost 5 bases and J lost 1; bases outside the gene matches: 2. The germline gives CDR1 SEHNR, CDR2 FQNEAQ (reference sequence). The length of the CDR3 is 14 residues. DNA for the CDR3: TGTGCCAGCAGCCGACAGGGGGCATCCTACGAGCAGTACTCC. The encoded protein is CASSRQGASYEQYS.

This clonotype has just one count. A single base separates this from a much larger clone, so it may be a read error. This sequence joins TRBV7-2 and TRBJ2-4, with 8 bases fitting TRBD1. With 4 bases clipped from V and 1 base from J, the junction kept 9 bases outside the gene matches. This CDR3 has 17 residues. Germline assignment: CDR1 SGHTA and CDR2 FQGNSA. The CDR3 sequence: CASSWTGIHSAKNIQYF. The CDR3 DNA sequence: TGTGCCAGCAGCTGGACAGGGATACACAGTGCCAAAAACATTCAGTACTTC.

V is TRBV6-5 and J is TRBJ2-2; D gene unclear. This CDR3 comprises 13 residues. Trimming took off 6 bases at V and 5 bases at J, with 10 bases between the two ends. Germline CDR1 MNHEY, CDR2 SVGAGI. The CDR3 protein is CASSISRTGELFF. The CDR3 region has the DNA TGTGCCAGCAGCATAAGCCGGACCGGGGAGCTGTTTTTT.

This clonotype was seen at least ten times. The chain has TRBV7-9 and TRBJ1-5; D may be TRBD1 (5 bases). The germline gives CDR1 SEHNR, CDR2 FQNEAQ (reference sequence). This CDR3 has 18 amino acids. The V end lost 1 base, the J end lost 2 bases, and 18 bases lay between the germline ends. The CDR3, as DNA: TGTGCCAGCAGCTTAGAAGGTGGGATCCGAGGGGGCAATCAGCCCCAGCATTTT. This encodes CASSLEGGIRGGNQPQHF.

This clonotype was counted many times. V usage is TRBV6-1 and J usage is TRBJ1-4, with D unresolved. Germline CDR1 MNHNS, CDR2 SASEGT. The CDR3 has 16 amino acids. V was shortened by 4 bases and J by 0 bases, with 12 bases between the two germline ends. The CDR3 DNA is TGTGCCAGCAGTGCCTCTCTAGTTGCAACTAATGAAAAACTGTTTTTT. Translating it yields CASSASLVATNEKLFF.

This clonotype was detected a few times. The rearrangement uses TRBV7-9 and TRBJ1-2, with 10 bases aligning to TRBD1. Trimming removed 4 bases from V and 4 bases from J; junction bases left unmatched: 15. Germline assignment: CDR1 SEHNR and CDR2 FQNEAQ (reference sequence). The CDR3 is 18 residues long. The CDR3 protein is CASSSGGGQGYGGYGYTF. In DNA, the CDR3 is TGTGCCAGCAGCTCTGGTGGGGGACAGGGGTATGGCGGCTATGGCTACACCTTC.

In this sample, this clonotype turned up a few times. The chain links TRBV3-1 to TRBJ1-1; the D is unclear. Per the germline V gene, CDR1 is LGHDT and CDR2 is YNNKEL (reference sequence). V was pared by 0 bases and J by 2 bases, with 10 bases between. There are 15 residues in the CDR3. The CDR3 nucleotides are TGTGCCAGCAGCCAAGACTGGAGCCCTAACACTGAAGCTTTCTTT. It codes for CASSQDWSPNTEAFF.

Here the CDR3 reads CASGFGLDQFF. The CDR3 coding sequence is TGTGCTAGTGGTTTCGGACTCGATCAGTTCTTC. The J gene is TRBJ2-1, the V gene TRBV12-5, with D tentatively TRBD2 (5 bases). Between the trimmed V and J ends, which lost 3 bases and 13 bases, there was a span of 10 bases. Germline V gene lookup returns CDR1 LGHNT and CDR2 FRNRAP. The CDR3 runs to 11 residues.

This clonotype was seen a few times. The CDR3 nucleotides read TGTGCCAGCAGTCAACTAGGTGAGCAGTTCTTC. Residues: CASSQLGEQFF. The chain links TRBV6-4 to TRBJ2-1; weak D call: TRBD2 (5 bases). The ends were cut back, 5 bases at V and 9 bases at J, with 8 bases in the middle. The CDR3 loop spans 11 amino acids. The germline CDR1 and CDR2 sequences are MRHNA and SNTAGT.

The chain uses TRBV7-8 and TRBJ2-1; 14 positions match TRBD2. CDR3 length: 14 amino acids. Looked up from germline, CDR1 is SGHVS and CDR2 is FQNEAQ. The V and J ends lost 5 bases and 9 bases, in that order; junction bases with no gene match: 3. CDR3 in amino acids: CASSAGLAGVEQFF. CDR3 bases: TGTGCCAGCAGCGCGGGACTAGCGGGGGTTGAGCAGTTCTTC.

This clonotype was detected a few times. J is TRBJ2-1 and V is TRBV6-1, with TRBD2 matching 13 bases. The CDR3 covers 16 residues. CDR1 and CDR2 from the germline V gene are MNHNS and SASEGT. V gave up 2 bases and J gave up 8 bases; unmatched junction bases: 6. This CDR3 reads CASSEILAGGRDEQFF. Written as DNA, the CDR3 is TGTGCCAGCAGTGAAATACTAGCGGGGGGGCGAGATGAGCAGTTCTTC.

The CDR3 nucleotides are TGTGCCAGCAGTCCTCCGGGACAGGGATTTAATGAGCAGTTCTTC. It codes for CASSPPGQGFNEQFF. V is TRBV6-5 and J is TRBJ2-1, with 9 bases lining up with TRBD1. Germline CDR1 reads MNHEY; CDR2 reads SVGAGI. V was clipped by 5 bases and J by 7 bases; unmatched bases: 9. The CDR3 covers 15 residues.

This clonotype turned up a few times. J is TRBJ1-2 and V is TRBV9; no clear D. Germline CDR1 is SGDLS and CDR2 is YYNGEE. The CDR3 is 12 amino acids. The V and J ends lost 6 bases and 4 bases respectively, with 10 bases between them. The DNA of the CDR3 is TGTGCCAGCACCTCCGGTCGCTATGGCTACACCTTC. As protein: CASTSGRYGYTF. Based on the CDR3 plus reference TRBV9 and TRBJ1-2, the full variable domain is DSGVTQTPKHLITATGQRVTLRCSPRSGDLSVYWYQQSLDQGLQFLIQYYNGEERAKGNILERFSAQQFPDLHSELNLSSLELGDSALYFCASTSGRYGYTFGSGTRLTVV.

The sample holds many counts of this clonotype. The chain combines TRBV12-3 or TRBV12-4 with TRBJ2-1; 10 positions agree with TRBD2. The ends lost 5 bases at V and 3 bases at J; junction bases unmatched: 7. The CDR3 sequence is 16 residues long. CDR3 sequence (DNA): TGTGCCAGCAGTCCCCTAGCGGGGGAAATCTACAATGAGCAGTTCTTC. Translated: CASSPLAGEIYNEQFF.